These T cell receptor beta chains were read from a single sample in a study of lymphopenia after photon versus proton radiotherapy. Only in-frame clones appear in the TCRdb table, and some are missing; sequencing was by immunoSEQ multiplex PCR. The sample comprises some 33,000 clones, roughly 90% of which are singletons, and less than 7% rests with the top ten. Here the sequenced sample was peripheral blood, taken from a patient treated with photon-based radiotherapy. The origin of the receptors is a woman between 50 and 59 years old with pancreatic cancer. Both conserved end residues are part of each CDR3. The order of the fields is J gene, V gene, D gene, clone size, CDR3 protein. The D gene is left open where the match is weak. The size of a clone is reported for some rows only, either as once, few or many, or as a class for expanded clones.

TRBJ1-5 TRBV7-2 - - CASSLGSGPNQPQHF
TRBJ2-7 TRBV9 - - CASSEEGDAYEQYF
TRBJ1-1 TRBV10-3 - - CATPGGSLQNTEAFF
TRBJ2-2 TRBV19 - - CASSIGTLFGGVWTGELFF
TRBJ2-5 TRBV28 TRBD1 - CASSLRTGGEETQYF
TRBJ2-7 TRBV19 TRBD2 - CASSPGLADHEQYF
TRBJ1-1 TRBV29-1 - - CSVKPTQGSYEAFF
TRBJ2-3 TRBV11-3 - - CASSSGGRPPGDTQYF
TRBJ2-7 TRBV30 TRBD2 once CAWETSGRSKQYF
TRBJ2-2 TRBV4-1 - - CASSQWATGELFF
TRBJ1-4 TRBV6-5 - - CASSWSATNEKLFF
TRBJ2-3 TRBV19 - - CASRDRSVVPTDTQYF
TRBJ1-5 TRBV21-1 - - CASSSRRDQPQHF
TRBJ2-7 TRBV19 - - CASSIKALASEQYF
TRBJ1-1 TRBV5-8 TRBD1 - CASSTRDRGLNTEAFF
TRBJ2-3 TRBV6-4 - few CASSGESGGTQYF
TRBJ1-2 TRBV28 TRBD1 - CASSLNRGIYGYTF
TRBJ2-1 TRBV6-5 - - CASSYALGTANEQFF
TRBJ2-7 TRBV7-2 TRBD1 - CASSLQPGQGYEQYF
TRBJ1-1 TRBV5-4 - - CASSPTVGSWTEAFF
TRBJ2-7 TRBV6-1 - - CASRDVSGLDEQYF
TRBJ2-1 TRBV19 TRBD2 - CASSIARTSGNEQFF
TRBJ2-4 TRBV7-6 TRBD1 once CASSLLDRGDTKNIQYF
TRBJ1-5 TRBV28 - few CASRNTGTAVQPQHF
TRBJ2-5 TRBV7-8 - - CASGAYSETQYF
TRBJ2-3 TRBV5-8 - - CASSLSSWGTDTQYF
TRBJ2-7 TRBV7-2 - - CASSAGRHLSSYEQYF
TRBJ2-5 TRBV27 - - CASRTFRGKETQYF
TRBJ1-3 TRBV7-2 - few CASSLAGNTIYF
TRBJ2-3 TRBV27 - - CASSFLAASTDTQYF
TRBJ2-1 TRBV29-1 - - CSVELGRENNEQFF
TRBJ1-5 TRBV28 - medium-sized CAPQGSNQPQHF
TRBJ2-1 TRBV5-4 TRBD2 - CASSLGGRAENEQFF